This T cell receptor beta chain was retrieved from a study of PD-L1 blockade in urothelial cancer. Study summary: Male patients with bladder-origin urothelial cancer numbered most of the 29.

The assay was immunoSEQ multiplex PCR, and TCRdb's table has in-frame clones only and misses some. The table has about 21,000 clones, roughly 89% seen once. The V segment lost 10 bases and the J segment 0 bases; nucleotides outside the gene matches: 3. The CDR3 covers 14 residues. In germline, CDR1 is MRHNA, CDR2 SNTAGT. This TCR was sampled from a woman in her sixties or seventies with urothelial cancer. The sample consisted of PBMCs, taken around atezolizumab (anti-PD-L1) treatment. The chain joins TRBV6-4 to TRBJ2-2, with 9 bases lining up with TRBD2. The CDR3 bases are TGTGCCAACGTAGCGGGGGCGAACACCGGGGAGCTGTTTTTT. This gives the protein CANVAGANTGELFF.